The 27 T cell receptor beta chains given below trace back to one sample, sequenced in a study of shared clonotypes between healthy human individuals (dated by TCRdb to the early 2020s). Library method: the immunoSEQ multiplex PCR assay. TCRdb retrieved this table from immuneACCESS and kept in-frame rearrangements only. Not all clones are present; in checked studies, unresolved V genes account for under half, and no reason is known for the remainder. Within this sample are under 1,900,000 clones, with just under 99% of them counted one time only. The top ten hold 0.3% to 0.45% of the sample. Sequenced: naive CD4+ T cells sorted from blood. The cell subset or site label on this specimen signifies: CD45RA+ positively selected. The receptors shown here come from a man aged 25 to 40 in good health.

This clone was counted a single time. V usage is TRBV28 and J usage is TRBJ1-4, with 9 bases aligning to TRBD1. This CDR3 contains 16 residues. Losses at the gene ends were 4 bases for V and 8 bases for J; bases not matched to a gene: 11. Germline CDR1 MDHEN, CDR2 SYDVKM. CDR3 loop: CASSSAGTGLGEKLFF. The DNA for the CDR3 is TGTGCCAGCAGTTCTGCCGGGACAGGGTTAGGGGAAAAACTGTTTTTT.

The J gene is TRBJ2-1, the V gene TRBV18; TRBD2 is a possible D gene (7 bases). The CDR3 is 14 residues long. Deletions cut 5 bases from V and 8 bases from J, with 16 bases between. Germline V gene sequence: CDR1 KGHSH, CDR2 LQKENI. The CDR3 DNA reads TGTGCCAGCTCAGAAGAGGGGGGGTTCCATGAGCAGTTCTTC. It is translated as CASSEEGGFHEQFF. The variable domain in full, with the rest retrieved from reference TRBV18 and TRBJ2-1, is NAGVMQNPRHLVRRRGQEARLRCSPMKGHSHVYWYRQLPEEGLKFMVYLQKENIIDESGMPKERFSAEFPKEGPSILRIQQVVRGDSAAYFCASSEEGGFHEQFFGPGTRLTVL.

Concerning this clone: Different DNA sequences within this sample yield the same CDR3. This chain uses TRBV6-5 with TRBJ1-2, with D possibly matching TRBD1 (6 bases). Trimming took off 1 base at V and 6 bases at J, with 9 bases between the two ends. Per germline, CDR1 MNHEY and CDR2 SVGAGI. CDR3 length: 13 residues. CDR3 sequence: CASSYLDRDGYTF. CDR3 nucleotides: TGTGCCAGCAGTTACTTGGACAGAGATGGCTACACCTTC.

The sample holds a few counts of this clone. Other nucleotide sequences in the sample specify the same CDR3. The rearrangement joins TRBV5-1 to TRBJ1-1; D uncertain. Germline V gene data show CDR1 as SGHRS and CDR2 as YFSETQ. This CDR3 is 14 amino acids long. V lost 0 bases and J lost 1, with 7 bases in between. CDR3 nucleotide sequence: TGCGCCAGCAGCTTGGACAGACAGAACACTGAAGCTTTCTTT. Encoded protein: CASSLDRQNTEAFF.

The J gene is TRBJ2-1, the V gene TRBV10-2; 7 positions match TRBD2. This CDR3 has 15 residues. Trimming took 4 bases from V and 4 from J; bases not matched to a gene: 7. The germline gives CDR1 WSHSY, CDR2 SAAADI. CDR3 amino acids: CASSGGGVAYNEQFF. The CDR3 DNA follows: TGCGCCAGCAGTGGGGGGGGTGTAGCGTACAATGAGCAGTTCTTC.

The CDR3 is CASSIKTSGSRRGSYNEQFF. Written as DNA, the CDR3 is TGCGCCAGCAGCATCAAGACTAGCGGGAGTCGGAGGGGCTCCTACAATGAGCAGTTCTTC. This chain links TRBV5-1 with TRBJ2-1, with 12 bases fitting TRBD2. The CDR3 covers 20 residues. Germline CDR1 SGHRS, CDR2 YFSETQ. The ends lost 4 bases at V and 0 bases at J; junction bases unmatched: 14.

The chain links TRBV6-5 to TRBJ2-1; 14 bases are a match to TRBD2. This CDR3 is built from 15 residues. Trimming took 5 bases from V and 8 from J; bases not matched to a gene: 5. CDR1 and CDR2 from the germline V gene are MNHEY and SVGAGI. CDR3 loop: CASSGTSGRFYEQFF. CDR3 DNA: TGTGCCAGCAGTGGGACTAGCGGGAGATTCTATGAGCAGTTCTTC.

The chain recombines TRBV5-5 with TRBJ1-2; 7 positions match TRBD1. This CDR3 is 12 amino acids long. Germline CDR1 reads SGHKS; CDR2 reads YYEKEE (reference sequence). The trim removed 4 bases at V and 13 bases at J, leaving 10 bases unmatched. The CDR3 DNA reads as TGTGCCAGCAGCACGGCGGAGGGGGCGTTCACCTTC. It codes for CASSTAEGAFTF.

V gene TRBV6-5 combines with J gene TRBJ2-3; TRBD2 matches 7 bases. The CDR3 has 14 residues. The V gene end was trimmed by 8 bases and the J gene end by 3 bases; junction bases not matched to a gene: 8. Germline lookup yields CDR1 MNHEY and CDR2 SVGAGI. The CDR3 sequence: CASSIPGGTDTQYF. In DNA, the CDR3 is TGTGCCAGCTCTATCCCGGGAGGTACAGATACGCAGTATTTT.

This sequence joins TRBV28 and TRBJ2-7; D is unresolved. In germline, CDR1 is MDHEN, CDR2 SYDVKM. V was shortened by 4 bases and J by 2 bases, with 6 bases between the two germline ends. The length of the CDR3 is 12 residues. The CDR3 coding sequence is TGTGCCAGCAGTTATCAAGCCTACGAGCAGTACTTC. It encodes CASSYQAYEQYF.

The J gene is TRBJ2-7, the V gene TRBV6-6; perhaps D is TRBD1 or TRBD2 (5 bases each). The ends were cut back, 2 bases at V and 6 bases at J, with 20 bases in the middle. The CDR3 length is 16 residues. Germline assignment: CDR1 MNHNY and CDR2 SVGAGI (reference sequence). The CDR3 loop is CASSYLPQRGVFEQYF. The CDR3 DNA reads as TGTGCCAGCAGTTACCTCCCCCAGCGAGGGGTCTTCGAGCAGTACTTC.

Comment on this clone: Other DNA sequences from this sample encode an identical CDR3 as well. V and J are TRBV5-1 and TRBJ1-5, with D perhaps TRBD1 (6 bases). The germline V and J ends were trimmed by 4 bases and 5 bases, with 13 bases remaining between them. The CDR3 length is 14 residues. From germline, CDR1 is SGHRS and CDR2 YFSETQ. CDR3 protein: CASSPGGRDQPQHF. Written as DNA, the CDR3 is TGCGCCAGCAGCCCGGGGGGGCGGGATCAGCCCCAGCATTTT. Supplemented by reference TRBV5-1 and TRBJ1-5, the full variable domain reads KAGVTQTPRYLIKTRGQQVTLSCSPISGHRSVSWYQQTPGQGLQFLFEYFSETQRNKGNFPGRFSGRQFSNSRSEMNVSTLELGDSALYLCASSPGGRDQPQHFGDGTRLSIL.

The chain combines TRBV11-2 with TRBJ1-1; tentatively, D is TRBD1 (5 bases). V lost 3 bases and J lost 0, with 14 bases in between. The CDR3 is 16 amino acids. Germline loops: CDR1 SGHAT, CDR2 FQNNGV. The CDR3 nucleotides are TGTGCCAGCAGCTTGGGGGGTCAGCGGATGAACACTGAAGCTTTCTTT. Amino acid sequence: CASSLGGQRMNTEAFF.

This chain joins TRBV5-4 and TRBJ2-5; no clear D. Trimming took 7 bases from V and 4 from J, leaving 14 bases between them. Germline V CDR1 and CDR2: SGHNT, YYREEE (reference sequence). The CDR3 extends over 13 amino acids. Here the CDR3 reads CASGTPDGETQYF. The DNA for the CDR3 is TGTGCCAGCGGAACCCCAGACGGAGAGACCCAGTACTTC.

This CDR3 is CASSFGGSTDTQYF. Here the CDR3 DNA reads TGTGCCAGCAGCTTTGGAGGTAGCACAGATACGCAGTATTTT. The rearrangement links TRBV7-9 to TRBJ2-3; possibly TRBD2 for D (5 bases). Germline CDR1 reads SEHNR; CDR2 reads FQNEAQ (reference sequence). The V and J ends lost 3 bases and 0 bases respectively, with 7 bases between them. This CDR3 has 14 amino acids.

The genes are TRBV19 and TRBJ2-7, with 10 bases lining up with TRBD2. In germline, CDR1 is LNHDA, CDR2 SQIVND (reference sequence). The CDR3 is 14 amino acids. With 6 bases clipped from V and 6 bases from J, the junction kept 8 bases outside the gene matches. The chain's CDR3 is CASSSPSGSIEQYF. The CDR3 bases are TGTGCCAGTAGCTCCCCTAGCGGGAGTATCGAGCAGTACTTC.

This rearrangement joins TRBV2 to TRBJ2-1; no firm D call. The CDR3 is 11 residues long. The germline V and J ends were trimmed by 4 bases and 10 bases, with 8 bases remaining between them. Germline-derived CDR1 and CDR2 are SNHLY and FYNNEI. The CDR3 region has the DNA TGTGCCAGCAGTGTTTTAACAGAGCAGTTCTTC. It specifies CASSVLTEQFF.

V gene TRBV7-2 combines with J gene TRBJ1-1; 7 nucleotides line up with TRBD1. The CDR3 spans 16 residues. Germline V CDR1 and CDR2: SGHTA, FQGNSA. Trimming at V came to 3 bases and at J to 4 bases, leaving 11 bases not matched to a gene. The CDR3 nucleotides read TGTGCCAGCAGCTTGTCGACAGGGTATGTGAGCACTGAAGCTTTCTTT. Protein product: CASSLSTGYVSTEAFF.

V usage is TRBV4-3 and J usage is TRBJ2-3, with 11 bases lining up with TRBD2. The trim removed 0 bases at V and 5 bases at J, leaving 4 bases unmatched. This CDR3 contains 16 residues. Germline V gene data show CDR1 as LGHNA and CDR2 as YSLEER. CDR3 sequence (DNA): TGCGCCAGCAGCCAAGATCTAGCGGGAGGAGGAGATACGCAGTATTTT. It encodes CASSQDLAGGGDTQYF.

The CDR3 region is CASSVGLAAGHNEQFF. The CDR3 DNA is TGTGCCAGCAGCGTAGGACTAGCGGCCGGCCACAATGAGCAGTTCTTC. The gene calls are TRBV9 and TRBJ2-1, with 9 nucleotides matching TRBD2. The junction had 6 bases not matched to a gene; V was cut back by 0 bases and J by 5 bases. Germline V gene data show CDR1 as SGDLS and CDR2 as YYNGEE. The CDR3 runs 16 residues. Full variable domain (rest looked up from reference TRBV9 and TRBJ2-1): DSGVTQTPKHLITATGQRVTLRCSPRSGDLSVYWYQQSLDQGLQFLIQYYNGEERAKGNILERFSAQQFPDLHSELNLSSLELGDSALYFCASSVGLAAGHNEQFFGPGTRLTVL.

The J gene is TRBJ2-7, the V gene TRBV5-4; D not resolved. CDR1 and CDR2 from the germline V gene are SGHNT and YYREEE (reference sequence). The CDR3 contains 15 residues. Between the trimmed V and J ends, which lost 3 bases and 0 bases, there was a span of 13 bases. In DNA, the CDR3 is TGTGCCAGCAGCTCTCACATGGCGGCCTCCTACGAGCAGTACTTC. Protein: CASSSHMAASYEQYF.

The chain is built from TRBV21-1 and TRBJ1-5; the D call in the table, TRBD1, was not verified against the DNA. TRBV21-1 is recorded as a pseudogene. The CDR3 sequence is 17 residues long. This CDR3 is CASSKDDRRIVNQPQHF. CDR3 bases: TGTGCCAGCAGCAAAGACGACAGGCGGATCGTCAATCAGCCCCAGCATTTT.

This chain joins TRBV7-9 and TRBJ2-2; no firm D call. V lost 5 bases to trimming and J lost 6 bases, with 16 bases between them. This CDR3 region has 15 residues. Per germline, CDR1 SEHNR and CDR2 FQNEAQ (reference sequence). CDR3 amino acids: CASSQHSAPAGELFF. CDR3 bases: TGTGCCAGCAGCCAACACTCAGCTCCCGCCGGGGAGCTGTTTTTT.

The rearrangement links TRBV9 to TRBJ2-7; tentative D call: TRBD2 (5 bases). CDR3 length: 16 residues. Germline assignment: CDR1 SGDLS and CDR2 YYNGEE. The V gene lost 0 bases and the J gene lost 2 bases, with 15 bases spanning the gap. CDR3 residues: CASSVAWGAGTYEQYF. In nucleotides, the CDR3 is TGTGCCAGCAGCGTAGCTTGGGGTGCGGGCACCTACGAGCAGTACTTC.

The V gene is TRBV11-3, the J gene TRBJ2-5; 8 nucleotides align to TRBD1. Germline V lookup: CDR1 SGHNT, CDR2 YENEEA. This CDR3 has 16 residues. Trimming cost V 5 bases and J 5 bases; bases outside gene matches: 13. CDR3 protein: CASSQSRQGMGETQYF. CDR3 DNA sequence: TGTGCCAGCAGCCAATCCCGACAGGGGATGGGGGAGACCCAGTACTTC.

The chain couples TRBV19 to TRBJ1-2; D uncertain. V was trimmed by 3 bases and J by 4 bases, leaving 18 bases between them. The CDR3 spans 16 residues. Germline CDR1 reads LNHDA; CDR2 reads SQIVND (reference sequence). CDR3 bases: TGTGCCAGTAGTATCTATCCCGGGGTTCCGGGCTATGGCTACACCTTC. Its protein is CASSIYPGVPGYGYTF.

J is TRBJ2-1 and V is TRBV20-1; D is ambiguous. The CDR3 totals 10 residues. Trimming pared 6 bases from V and 4 bases from J, leaving 4 bases between. The germline gives CDR1 DFQATT, CDR2 SNEGSKA (reference sequence). DNA of the CDR3: TGCAGTGCCATGTACAATGAGCAGTTCTTC. Translated, it gives CSAMYNEQFF.